This T cell receptor beta chain was found in a study of T cell responses to AZD1222 COVID-19 vaccine. CDR3 size: 14 residues. Germline V gives CDR1 MDHEN, CDR2 SYDVKM. V was clipped by 6 bases and J by 0 bases, with 11 bases between them. The data were produced by immunoSEQ multiplex PCR, yet TCRdb's version contains in-frame clones alone and is incomplete. The sample contains roughly 150,000 clones, approximately 90% of which appear only once. The sequence derives from an adult in good health. This chain uses TRBV28 with TRBJ1-1; a possible D gene is TRBD1 (6 bases). The sequencing here drew on peripheral blood, taken on day 0 of AZD1222 vaccination. CDR3 DNA sequence: TGTGCCAGCAGGAGGAGGGGGTTGAACACTGAAGCTTTCTTT. This translates into CASRRRGLNTEAFF.